The 6 T cell receptor beta chains below were found in one sample sequenced in a study of T-cell memory formation after mild COVID-19. MiXCR was run by TCRdb on the 5' RACE reads, yielding one entry per CDR3 protein. The sample contains 350,000 to 550,000 distinct CDR3 sequences, about 20% of which appear only once. The source material was PBMCs or a T cell subset sorted from them (not recorded which). Source of these receptors: a man between 18 and 35 years old who had mild COVID-19 (a few samples of this study predate the infection). Cell type and time point are not known.

The chain is built from TRBV5-1 and TRBJ2-2; TRBD1 matches 8 bases. There are 16 residues in the CDR3. Germline V gives CDR1 SGHRS, CDR2 YFSETQ. V lost 5 bases to trimming and J lost 4 bases; unmatched junction nucleotides: 10. The CDR3, as DNA: TGCGCCAGCAGTTTTGACAGGGGTGGAGGCACCGGGGAGCTGTTTTTT. Translation: CASSFDRGGGTGELFF. The full variable domain, with the rest looked up from reference TRBV5-1 and TRBJ2-2, is KAGVTQTPRYLIKTRGQQVTLSCSPISGHRSVSWYQQTPGQGLQFLFEYFSETQRNKGNFPGRFSGRQFSNSRSEMNVSTLELGDSALYLCASSFDRGGGTGELFFGEGSRLTVL.

The rearrangement links TRBV20-1 to TRBJ2-3, with D unresolved. CDR3 length: 12 amino acids. Germline CDR1 is DFQATT and CDR2 is SNEGSKA (reference sequence). The V gene lost 6 bases and the J gene lost 1 base, with 8 bases spanning the gap. CDR3 coding DNA: TGCAGTGCCACCGATGGCACAGATACGCAGTATTTT. Residues: CSATDGTDTQYF.

The chain uses TRBV12-3 or TRBV12-4 and TRBJ1-6; D is possibly TRBD1 (5 bases). V was clipped by 1 base and J by 7 bases, with 14 bases between them. CDR3 length equals 16 residues. CDR3 coding DNA: TGTGCCAGCAGTTTAGGTTCTGGGACGGGGAATTCACCCCTCCACTTT. As protein: CASSLGSGTGNSPLHF.

This clonotype was seen a handful of times. This chain links TRBV7-2 with TRBJ2-7; possible D gene TRBD1, 5 bases. Trimming took off 0 bases at V and 10 bases at J, with 16 bases between the two ends. The CDR3 is 14 residues long. Germline V gives CDR1 SGHTA, CDR2 FQGNSA. In DNA form, the CDR3 reads TGTGCCAGCAGCTTAGCGAACGAATCAGGGAACCAGTACTTC. Protein product: CASSLANESGNQYF.

This chain links TRBV9 with TRBJ2-3; D ambiguous. The CDR3 extends over 13 amino acids. CDR1 and CDR2 (germline): SGDLS, YYNGEE. Trimming cost V 4 bases and J 4 bases, with 10 bases left between them. The CDR3 region is CASSPRISDTQYF. Written as DNA, the CDR3 is TGTGCCAGCAGCCCGCGGATCTCAGATACGCAGTATTTT.

This clonotype occurred a few times. This chain joins TRBV7-2 and TRBJ2-2; D might be TRBD2 (5 bases). Germline values: CDR1 SGHTA, CDR2 FQGNSA. V was trimmed by 5 bases and J by 6 bases, leaving 10 bases between them. CDR3 length: 13 residues. The chain's CDR3 is CASSASWPGELFF. The CDR3 DNA sequence: TGTGCCAGCAGCGCTAGCTGGCCCGGGGAGCTGTTTTTT. Together with reference TRBV7-2 and TRBJ2-2, the CDR3 gives the full variable domain: GAGVSQSPSNKVTEKGKDVELRCDPISGHTALYWYRQSLGQGLEFLIYFQGNSAPDKSGLPSDRFSAERTGGSVSTLTIQRTQQEDSAVYLCASSASWPGELFFGEGSRLTVL.